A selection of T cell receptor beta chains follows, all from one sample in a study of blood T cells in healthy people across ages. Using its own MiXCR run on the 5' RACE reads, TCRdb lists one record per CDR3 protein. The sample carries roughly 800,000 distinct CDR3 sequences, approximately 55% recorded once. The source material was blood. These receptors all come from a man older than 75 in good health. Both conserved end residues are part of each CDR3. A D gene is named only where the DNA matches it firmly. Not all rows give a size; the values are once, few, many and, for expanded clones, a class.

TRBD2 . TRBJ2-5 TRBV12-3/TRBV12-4 TGTGCCAGCAGTTCTAGACAGGGGACTAGCGGGAGTAAGCAGTACTTC CASSSRQGTSGSKQYF
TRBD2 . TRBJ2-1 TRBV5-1 TGCGCCAGCAGCCCAGGCAGCGGGAAGGATGAGCAGTTCTTC CASSPGSGKDEQFF
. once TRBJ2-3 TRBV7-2 TGTGCCAGCACCCTAGGGTTCCAGGGTCGAGACGCGTATTTT CASTLGFQGRDAYF
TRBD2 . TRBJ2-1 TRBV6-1 TGTGCCAGCACTGAAACCTCGTTAGCGGGAGGGGTCAATGAGCAGTTCTTC CASTETSLAGGVNEQFF
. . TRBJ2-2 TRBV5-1 TGCGCCAGCAGCTCGGGCGGGTTCGGGACCGGGGAGCTGTTTTTT CASSSGGFGTGELFF
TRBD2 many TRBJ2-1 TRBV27 TGTGCCAGCAGGACTAGCGGAACCTACAATGAGCAGTTCTTC CASRTSGTYNEQFF
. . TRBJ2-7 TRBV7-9 TGTGCCAGCAGCTTAGTGGCGACTACCTACGAGCAGTACTTC CASSLVATTYEQYF
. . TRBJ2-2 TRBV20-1 TGCAGTGCCCCGGGACAGAACACCGGGGAGCTGTTTTTT CSAPGQNTGELFF
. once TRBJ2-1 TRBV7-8 TGTGCCAGCAGCTTAGCGGTACTTCGGGACGCCAGCTCCTACAATGAGCAGTTCTTC CASSLAVLRDASSYNEQFF
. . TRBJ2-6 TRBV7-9 TGTGCCAGCAGCTTAGCCGGGACCCTCGTCCTGACTTTC CASSLAGTLVLTF
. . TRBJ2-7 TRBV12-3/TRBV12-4 TGTGCCAGCAGCCAACGCGGCGGGGATGGGCAGTACTTC CASSQRGGDGQYF
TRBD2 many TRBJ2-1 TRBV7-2 TGTGCCAGCAGCCGACTAGCGGGGTCCAATGAGCAGTTCTTC CASSRLAGSNEQFF
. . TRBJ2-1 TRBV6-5 TGTGCCAGCAGTTACCTGGGTTTGACCGGCACGGGCCTTAATGAGCAGTTCTTC CASSYLGLTGTGLNEQFF